This T cell receptor beta chain was recorded in a study of cytotoxic CD8 clonotypes in ibrutinib-treated CLL. Here immunoSEQ multiplex PCR was the method, and the copy in TCRdb shows in-frame clones only, minus some. The sample holds over 70,000 clones, 86% seen once. This clone was seen a handful of times. The CDR3 spans 16 residues. Germline CDR1 and CDR2: SGHTS and YDEGEE. The V gene lost 6 bases and the J gene lost 9 bases, with 25 bases spanning the gap. The sequence derives from a human donor with chronic lymphocytic leukemia. The sequences come from PBMCs, collected before ibrutinib treatment. The V gene is TRBV5-8, the J gene TRBJ1-5, with a tentative D call TRBD1 (5 bases). The CDR3 sequence: CASTLGGGAIFWPQHF. CDR3 DNA sequence: TGTGCCAGCACCCTGGGGGGAGGGGCCATTTTTTGGCCCCAGCATTTT.